This TCR beta chain was recorded in a study of blood T cell repertoires in COVID-19. In the study overall: The United States, Italy and Spain were the sources of the acute and convalescent COVID-19 samples.

This table comes from immunoSEQ multiplex PCR, and its TCRdb copy is limited to in-frame clones, with some not included. Of around 300,000 clones listed, 75% to 90% are singletons. In terms of age and location, participants ranged from about 18 to 90 years and lived in about 25 US areas. Cohort allocation depended upon clinical history that participants reported. There are 16 residues in the CDR3. Trimming shortened V by 0 bases and J by 4 bases, and 15 bases separated the two germline ends. Germline V lookup: CDR1 LGHDT, CDR2 YNNKEL (reference sequence). The sequencing input was PBMCs or T cells enriched from blood (not recorded which). The chain recombines TRBV3-1 (or the pseudogene TRBV3-2) with TRBJ1-2; no firm D call. This receptor was obtained from a man younger than 45 who had recovered from COVID-19. CDR3 loop: CASSQDYGRNIYGYTF. The DNA for the CDR3 is TGTGCCAGCAGCCAAGATTATGGCAGGAATATCTATGGCTACACCTTC.